Listed below are T cell receptor beta chains from one sample, sequenced in a study of blood T cell repertoires in COVID-19. Sequencing was performed with immunoSEQ multiplex PCR; in TCRdb, only in-frame clones are kept and a portion is missing. The sample lists about 69,000 clones, roughly 90% occurring once. Sequencing was done on a sample of peripheral blood. All receptors derive from a man younger than 40 with acute or convalescent COVID-19. CDR3s include the opening cysteine and the closing phenylalanine or tryptophan. The D gene is left open where the match is weak. Rows give clone size only sometimes, using once, few, many, or a class for an expanded clone.

cdr3_aa: CASSLGLGGAVAQYF
cdr3_nt: TGTGCCAGCAGCTTGGGCCTGGGGGGTGCGGTGGCCCAGTACTTC
j_call: TRBJ2-5
v_call: TRBV5-6
clone_size: NA
d_call: NA

cdr3_aa: CATSDPGQGSAETQYF
cdr3_nt: TGTGCCACCAGTGACCCGGGACAGGGAAGTGCAGAGACCCAGTACTTC
j_call: TRBJ2-5
v_call: TRBV24-1
clone_size: NA
d_call: TRBD1

cdr3_aa: CASSPRTGGSAGPWYEQYF
cdr3_nt: TGTGCCAGCAGCCCCCGGACAGGGGGATCGGCGGGCCCCTGGTACGAGCAGTACTTC
j_call: TRBJ2-7
v_call: TRBV7-2
clone_size: few
d_call: TRBD1

cdr3_aa: CAWSNGYNEQFF
cdr3_nt: TGTGCCTGGAGCAACGGGTACAATGAGCAGTTCTTC
j_call: TRBJ2-1
v_call: TRBV30
clone_size: NA
d_call: NA

cdr3_aa: CASSPGITNTEAFF
cdr3_nt: TGTGCCAGCAGCCCCGGGATAACGAACACTGAAGCTTTCTTT
j_call: TRBJ1-1
v_call: TRBV5-6
clone_size: NA
d_call: NA

cdr3_aa: CASSSPSRKETQYF
cdr3_nt: TGTGCCAGCAGCTCCCCATCTAGAAAAGAGACCCAGTACTTC
j_call: TRBJ2-5
v_call: TRBV5-4
clone_size: once
d_call: NA

cdr3_aa: CASRPSGGSYEQYF
cdr3_nt: TGTGCCAGCAGACCAAGCGGGGGCTCCTACGAGCAGTACTTC
j_call: TRBJ2-7
v_call: TRBV5-4
clone_size: many
d_call: TRBD2

cdr3_aa: CASSEELSSGNTIYF
cdr3_nt: TGTGCCAGCAGCGAAGAACTGAGCTCTGGAAACACCATATATTTT
j_call: TRBJ1-3
v_call: TRBV9
clone_size: NA
d_call: NA

cdr3_aa: CASSRQSGSEKLFF
cdr3_nt: TGTGCCAGCAGCCGACAGTCCGGGAGTGAAAAACTGTTTTTT
j_call: TRBJ1-4
v_call: TRBV3-1/TRBV3-2
clone_size: once
d_call: NA

cdr3_aa: CASSWGQGGYTF
cdr3_nt: TGTGCCAGCAGCTGGGGACAGGGTGGCTACACCTTC
j_call: TRBJ1-2
v_call: TRBV5-4
clone_size: NA
d_call: TRBD1

cdr3_aa: CAWSVVQIYNSPLHF
cdr3_nt: TGTGCCTGGAGTGTGGTACAGATCTATAATTCACCCCTCCACTTT
j_call: TRBJ1-6
v_call: TRBV30
clone_size: NA
d_call: NA

cdr3_aa: CASSPTGLDTGELFF
cdr3_nt: TGTGCCAGCAGTCCTACAGGGTTAGACACCGGGGAGCTGTTTTTT
j_call: TRBJ2-2
v_call: TRBV27
clone_size: NA
d_call: NA

cdr3_aa: CASSWGQGGNSPLHF
cdr3_nt: TGTGCCAGCAGTTGGGGACAGGGAGGGAATTCACCCCTCCACTTT
j_call: TRBJ1-6
v_call: TRBV6-5
clone_size: NA
d_call: TRBD1

cdr3_aa: CASSPDRGSYNEQFF
cdr3_nt: TGTGCCAGCTCACCCGACAGGGGGAGTTACAATGAGCAGTTCTTC
j_call: TRBJ2-1
v_call: TRBV18
clone_size: NA
d_call: TRBD1

cdr3_aa: CATSAGGLGYEQYF
cdr3_nt: TGTGCCACCAGCGCGGGGGGACTAGGCTACGAGCAGTACTTC
j_call: TRBJ2-7
v_call: TRBV15
clone_size: few
d_call: TRBD2

cdr3_aa: CASSLAQNYGYTF
cdr3_nt: TGTGCCAGCAGCTTGGCACAGAACTATGGCTACACCTTC
j_call: TRBJ1-2
v_call: TRBV5-6
clone_size: once
d_call: NA

cdr3_aa: CASSIVPGRGRYQPQHF
cdr3_nt: TGTGCCAGTAGTATAGTCCCCGGCAGGGGACGGTATCAGCCCCAGCATTTT
j_call: TRBJ1-5
v_call: TRBV19
clone_size: NA
d_call: NA

cdr3_aa: CASSLSSAGNTGELFF
cdr3_nt: TGTGCCAGCAGCTTGAGTTCGGCAGGGAACACCGGGGAGCTGTTTTTT
j_call: TRBJ2-2
v_call: TRBV5-5
clone_size: few
d_call: NA

cdr3_aa: CASSYADRAGDTQYF
cdr3_nt: TGTGCCAGCAGTTACGCGGACAGGGCGGGAGATACGCAGTATTTT
j_call: TRBJ2-3
v_call: TRBV6-6
clone_size: NA
d_call: TRBD1

cdr3_aa: CASSLTGTVNEKLFF
cdr3_nt: TGTGCCAGCAGTTTAACCGGGACAGTTAATGAAAAACTGTTTTTT
j_call: TRBJ1-4
v_call: TRBV3-1/TRBV3-2
clone_size: NA
d_call: TRBD1

cdr3_aa: CASRLVGDSVYGYTF
cdr3_nt: TGTGCAAGTCGCTTAGTAGGGGACAGTGTCTATGGCTACACCTTC
j_call: TRBJ1-2
v_call: TRBV12-2
clone_size: NA
d_call: NA

cdr3_aa: CASSSTYQETQYF
cdr3_nt: TGTGCCAGCAGTTCGACTTACCAAGAGACCCAGTACTTC
j_call: TRBJ2-5
v_call: TRBV6-2/TRBV6-3
clone_size: NA
d_call: NA

cdr3_aa: CASSITQYYGYTF
cdr3_nt: TGTGCCAGTAGTATTACCCAGTACTATGGCTACACCTTC
j_call: TRBJ1-2
v_call: TRBV19
clone_size: NA
d_call: NA

cdr3_aa: CAISDSGTGDTNYGYTF
cdr3_nt: TGTGCCATCAGTGATTCCGGGACAGGGGATACTAACTATGGCTACACCTTC
j_call: TRBJ1-2
v_call: TRBV10-3
clone_size: NA
d_call: TRBD1

cdr3_aa: CASSREAVQETQYF
cdr3_nt: TGTGCCAGCAGCCGAGAGGCGGTCCAAGAGACCCAGTACTTC
j_call: TRBJ2-5
v_call: TRBV7-8
clone_size: NA
d_call: NA

cdr3_aa: CASSQVVAGGLGTQYF
cdr3_nt: TGCGCCAGCAGCCAAGTAGTAGCGGGGGGGCTAGGGACCCAGTACTTC
j_call: TRBJ2-5
v_call: TRBV4-1
clone_size: few
d_call: TRBD2

cdr3_aa: CASSKIRHPPGELFF
cdr3_nt: TGTGCCAGCAGCAAGATACGACATCCCCCCGGGGAGCTGTTTTTT
j_call: TRBJ2-2
v_call: TRBV21-1
clone_size: NA
d_call: NA

cdr3_aa: CASSIGQGLGLSGELFF
cdr3_nt: TGTGCCAGTAGTATCGGGCAGGGGCTAGGATTGTCCGGGGAGCTGTTTTTT
j_call: TRBJ2-2
v_call: TRBV19
clone_size: NA
d_call: NA

cdr3_aa: CASSQGQGGGTLHF
cdr3_nt: TGTGCCAGCAGCCAGGGACAGGGGGGAGGGACCCTCCACTTT
j_call: TRBJ1-6
v_call: TRBV28
clone_size: NA
d_call: TRBD1

cdr3_aa: CASSLRGGSNTIYF
cdr3_nt: TGTGCCAGCAGCTTACGGGGGGGCTCAAACACCATATATTTT
j_call: TRBJ1-3
v_call: TRBV7-2
clone_size: few
d_call: NA

cdr3_aa: CASSPTVRTLNEQFF
cdr3_nt: TGTGCCAGCAGCCCGACAGTCCGAACCCTCAATGAGCAGTTCTTC
j_call: TRBJ2-1
v_call: TRBV9
clone_size: NA
d_call: NA

cdr3_aa: CATQGVAADTQYF
cdr3_nt: TGTGCCACCCAGGGGGTGGCCGCAGATACGCAGTATTTT
j_call: TRBJ2-3
v_call: TRBV10-3
clone_size: NA
d_call: TRBD1

cdr3_aa: CASSPWGRGRNYGTF
cdr3_nt: TGCGCCAGCAGCCCGTGGGGCAGGGGGAGGAATTATGGCACCTTC
j_call: TRBJ1-2
v_call: TRBV4-1
clone_size: NA
d_call: TRBD1

cdr3_aa: CASTLRAGMNTGELFF
cdr3_nt: TGTGCCAGCACCCTCCGGGCAGGGATGAACACCGGGGAGCTGTTTTTT
j_call: TRBJ2-2
v_call: TRBV27
clone_size: NA
d_call: NA

cdr3_aa: CAWTRRSGYGYTF
cdr3_nt: TGTGCCTGGACCCGTAGGTCCGGGTATGGCTACACCTTC
j_call: TRBJ1-2
v_call: TRBV30
clone_size: NA
d_call: NA

cdr3_aa: CASSQDWEMNTEAFF
cdr3_nt: TGCGCCAGCAGCCAAGATTGGGAGATGAACACTGAAGCTTTCTTT
j_call: TRBJ1-1
v_call: TRBV4-1
clone_size: NA
d_call: NA

cdr3_aa: CAWSAWTHRDTGELFF
cdr3_nt: TGTGCCTGGAGTGCCTGGACTCACAGGGACACCGGGGAGCTGTTTTTT
j_call: TRBJ2-2
v_call: TRBV30
clone_size: NA
d_call: NA

cdr3_aa: CASLRRGGMSGELFF
cdr3_nt: TGTGCCAGTCTTAGGCGGGGGGGAATGAGCGGGGAGCTGTTTTTT
j_call: TRBJ2-2
v_call: TRBV19
clone_size: NA
d_call: TRBD2

cdr3_aa: CAWSDYGRRNEQFF
cdr3_nt: TGTGCCTGGAGTGACTACGGTAGGAGGAATGAGCAGTTCTTC
j_call: TRBJ2-1
v_call: TRBV30
clone_size: NA
d_call: NA

cdr3_aa: CASSQDRGYEQYF
cdr3_nt: TGTGCCAGCAGTCAGGACAGGGGCTACGAGCAGTACTTC
j_call: TRBJ2-7
v_call: TRBV6-2/TRBV6-3
clone_size: NA
d_call: TRBD1

cdr3_aa: CASSLDRVSGAEAFF
cdr3_nt: TGTGCCAGCAGCCTGGACAGGGTGTCAGGCGCTGAAGCTTTCTTT
j_call: TRBJ1-1
v_call: TRBV3-1/TRBV3-2
clone_size: few
d_call: TRBD1

cdr3_aa: CASSLDSYSPLHF
cdr3_nt: TGTGCCAGCAGCCTGGACAGCTATTCACCCCTCCACTTT
j_call: TRBJ1-6
v_call: TRBV5-4
clone_size: NA
d_call: NA

cdr3_aa: CASSHKMSDTLKLSGYTF
cdr3_nt: TGCGCCAGCAGCCATAAAATGTCGGACACCCTAAAGCTCAGTGGCTACACCTTC
j_call: TRBJ1-2
v_call: TRBV4-1
clone_size: NA
d_call: NA

cdr3_aa: CSALGQGWTEAFF
cdr3_nt: TGCAGCGCTTTAGGACAGGGATGGACTGAAGCTTTCTTT
j_call: TRBJ1-1
v_call: TRBV29-1
clone_size: NA
d_call: TRBD1

cdr3_aa: CASSLGAIYGYTF
cdr3_nt: TGTGCCAGCAGTTTAGGGGCAATCTATGGCTACACCTTC
j_call: TRBJ1-2
v_call: TRBV12-3/TRBV12-4
clone_size: NA
d_call: NA

cdr3_aa: CASSLVEGTQAFF
cdr3_nt: TGTGCCAGCAGCTTGGTGGAGGGAACCCAAGCTTTCTTT
j_call: TRBJ1-1
v_call: TRBV5-8
clone_size: NA
d_call: NA

cdr3_aa: CASSQRGTGVGSPLHF
cdr3_nt: TGTGCCAGCAGCCAACGTGGGACAGGGGTAGGGTCACCCCTCCACTTT
j_call: TRBJ1-6
v_call: TRBV2
clone_size: NA
d_call: TRBD1

cdr3_aa: CASSSSDTGGFADTQYF
cdr3_nt: TGTGCCAGCAGTTCTAGCGATACAGGGGGCTTCGCAGATACGCAGTATTTT
j_call: TRBJ2-3
v_call: TRBV27
clone_size: medium-sized
d_call: TRBD1

cdr3_aa: CARQPGPDSPLHF
cdr3_nt: TGTGCCCGACAACCAGGGCCAGATTCACCCCTCCACTTT
j_call: TRBJ1-6
v_call: TRBV2
clone_size: NA
d_call: NA

cdr3_aa: CSASLAYSNQPQHF
cdr3_nt: TGCAGTGCTAGTCTGGCATATAGCAATCAGCCCCAGCATTTT
j_call: TRBJ1-5
v_call: TRBV20-1
clone_size: NA
d_call: NA

cdr3_aa: CASSHEYTEAFF
cdr3_nt: TGTGCCAGCAGCCACGAGTACACTGAAGCTTTCTTT
j_call: TRBJ1-1
v_call: TRBV3-1/TRBV3-2
clone_size: NA
d_call: NA

cdr3_aa: CASRQAGGRYNEQFF
cdr3_nt: TGTGCCAGCAGGCAAGCGGGGGGTCGTTACAATGAGCAGTTCTTC
j_call: TRBJ2-1
v_call: TRBV6-5
clone_size: NA
d_call: TRBD2

cdr3_aa: CSVVQWVTAGGSYNEQFF
cdr3_nt: TGCAGCGTTGTACAATGGGTGACGGCCGGGGGTTCCTACAATGAGCAGTTCTTC
j_call: TRBJ2-1
v_call: TRBV29-1
clone_size: NA
d_call: NA

cdr3_aa: CASSELARGNQPQHF
cdr3_nt: TGTGCCAGCAGTGAATTGGCCCGAGGGAATCAGCCCCAGCATTTT
j_call: TRBJ1-5
v_call: TRBV2
clone_size: NA
d_call: NA

cdr3_aa: CSAGVGNTIYF
cdr3_nt: TGCAGTGCCGGGGTAGGAAACACCATATATTTT
j_call: TRBJ1-3
v_call: TRBV20-1
clone_size: NA
d_call: NA

cdr3_aa: CASSHRDRVTEAFF
cdr3_nt: TGTGCCAGCAGCCACCGGGACAGGGTCACTGAAGCTTTCTTT
j_call: TRBJ1-1
v_call: TRBV5-4
clone_size: once
d_call: TRBD1

cdr3_aa: CASRVYGERKFF
cdr3_nt: TGTGCCAGCAGGGTCTATGGGGAGAGAAAGTTCTTC
j_call: TRBJ2-1
v_call: TRBV6-5
clone_size: NA
d_call: NA

cdr3_aa: CAARKGTVYGYTF
cdr3_nt: TGTGCCGCCCGAAAAGGGACAGTTTATGGCTACACCTTC
j_call: TRBJ1-2
v_call: TRBV28
clone_size: NA
d_call: TRBD1